This paragraph reports one T cell receptor (beta chain). This sample is part of a study of preoperative IRX-2 immunotherapy in early breast cancer. Treatment meaning: preoperative locoregional IRX-2 cytokine immunotherapy. Patients received preoperative, locoregional IRX-2 cytokine immunotherapy in a phase Ib study. The CDR3 length is 17 residues. Germline CDR1 and CDR2: LNHDA and SQIVND (reference sequence). The trim removed 4 bases at V and 5 bases at J, leaving 9 bases unmatched. The table came from immunoSEQ multiplex PCR; TCRdb's copy has only in-frame clones and leaves some out. The sample contains under 50,000 clones, about four fifths of which appear only once.

The clonotype originates from a human donor with breast cancer. The input for sequencing was lymph node tissue, taken after IRX-2 immunotherapy. This chain links TRBV19 with TRBJ2-4; 12 nucleotides line up with TRBD1. The CDR3 DNA is TGTGCCAGTAGTACGATACCGGGACAGGGGGCGGAAAACATTCAGTACTTC. It encodes CASSTIPGQGAENIQYF.